This passage covers 13 T cell receptor beta chains from one sample sequenced in a study of blood T cells in healthy people across ages. Combining a sample-barcoded 5' primer with a J-beta primer mix, a second PCR ran for about 6 to 12 cycles. TCRdb fed the 5' RACE reads into MiXCR, producing one record per CDR3 protein. The sample includes some 900,000 distinct CDR3 sequences, roughly 48% of them seen just once. The sample was blood. These receptors were collected from a man in his thirties or forties in good health.

This chain joins TRBV5-1 and TRBJ2-1, with a tentative D call TRBD2 (7 bases). The CDR3 extends over 16 amino acids. Germline CDR1 reads SGHRS; CDR2 reads YFSETQ. Trimming left V 6 bases short and J 1 base short, with 17 bases between. The CDR3 sequence is CASTPGGPGSYNEQFF. The CDR3 DNA is TGCGCCAGCACTCCGGGGGGCCCAGGGTCCTACAATGAGCAGTTCTTC.

The chain joins TRBV4-2 to TRBJ1-1; D is undetermined. Germline V gene data show CDR1 as LGHNA and CDR2 as YNFKEQ. V lost 0 bases and J 0 bases, leaving 5 bases between the germline ends. The CDR3 totals 14 residues. The DNA for the CDR3 is TGTGCCAGCAGCCAAGAGGAGATGAACACTGAAGCTTTCTTT. Amino acids: CASSQEEMNTEAFF.

This clonotype is a singleton in its sample. A read error may explain this, as a much larger clone is one base away. The genes are TRBV5-1 and TRBJ2-4; no reliable D call. The J call may not be correct, given that the DNA end is closer to TRBJ2-7. CDR1 is SGHRS, CDR2 YFSETQ, per germline. The CDR3 length is 14 residues. CDR3 sequence: CASSVGAGTYEQYF. For the CDR3, the DNA is TGCGCCAGCAGCGTGGGCGCAGGAACCTACGAGCAGTACTTC.

The chain is built from TRBV6-2 or TRBV6-3 and TRBJ2-3, with 7 positions matching TRBD2. V lost 5 bases to trimming and J lost 2 bases; unmatched junction nucleotides: 7. Germline V gives CDR1 MNHEY, CDR2 SVGEGT. The CDR3 contains 15 residues. CDR3 nucleotides: TGTGCCAGCAGTAGTCCGCGGGGGTACACAGATACGCAGTATTTT. Encoded protein: CASSSPRGYTDTQYF.

The chain uses TRBV20-1 and TRBJ2-7; D is unclear. The CDR3 totals 11 residues. V shed 3 bases and J shed 4 bases, with 7 bases lying between them. Germline V gene data show CDR1 as DFQATT and CDR2 as SNEGSKA (reference sequence). The CDR3, as DNA: TGCAGTGCTAGCAAGCTTTACGAGCAGTACTTC. The encoded protein is CSASKLYEQYF.

This clonotype was found a few times. The chain carries TRBV20-1 and TRBJ2-1; D is ambiguous. Germline CDR1 DFQATT, CDR2 SNEGSKA (reference sequence). V lost 1 base and J 7 bases, leaving 14 bases between the germline ends. The CDR3 length is 14 residues. Here the CDR3 reads CSARAPQLGNEQFF. As DNA, the CDR3 is TGCAGTGCTAGAGCCCCCCAGCTGGGGAATGAGCAGTTCTTC.

The chain uses TRBV27 and TRBJ2-4; possibly TRBD1 for D (5 bases). Trimming left V 3 bases short and J 0 bases short, with 18 bases between. This CDR3 has 18 residues. Germline CDR1 is MNHEY and CDR2 is SMNVEV (reference sequence). CDR3 in amino acids: CASSFFPLIGVAKNIQYF. CDR3 DNA: TGTGCCAGCAGTTTCTTTCCTCTTATAGGGGTAGCCAAAAACATTCAGTACTTC.

Concerning this clonotype: A junction boundary mismatches the germline segment, possibly from a read error. The chain has TRBV4-1 and TRBJ1-2; no definite D call. Germline V CDR1 and CDR2: MGHRA, YSYEKL. The CDR3 totals 15 residues. The CDR3 nucleotides read TGCGCCAGCAGCAAAGATAACAGTGGGATGCGGGGCTACACCTTC. As protein: CASSKDNSGMRGYTF.

The chain employs TRBV9 and TRBJ2-5, with 7 bases that match TRBD1. TRBJ2-7 explains the end of the DNA better; the J call may be wrong. Germline V gives CDR1 SGDLS, CDR2 YYNGEE. The CDR3 is 15 amino acids. The CDR3 reads CASGSHGQDSYEQYF. The DNA for the CDR3 is TGTGCCAGCGGGAGCCACGGACAGGACTCCTACGAGCAGTACTTC.

This chain uses TRBV5-6 with TRBJ1-2; D is uncertain. V was pared by 4 bases and J by 5 bases, with 12 bases between. The germline gives CDR1 SGHDT, CDR2 YYEEEE. The CDR3 loop spans 13 amino acids. The CDR3, as DNA: TGTGCCAGCAGCGTGGAACGGCCATATGGCTACACCTTC. It translates to CASSVERPYGYTF.

This chain connects TRBV7-2 to TRBJ2-1, with a weak D call TRBD2 (6 bases). This CDR3 has 16 residues. V gave up 1 base and J gave up 2 bases, with 12 bases separating them. From germline, CDR1 is SGHTA and CDR2 FQGNSA. This chain's CDR3 is CASSLEGTGPYNEQFF. The CDR3 DNA reads as TGTGCCAGCAGCTTAGAAGGGACTGGCCCCTACAATGAGCAGTTCTTC.

The V call is TRBV5-1, the J call TRBJ1-2; the match to TRBD1 covers 7 bases. The CDR3 sequence is 14 residues long. J lost 6 bases, V lost 1 base, and 6 bases had no gene match. Germline loops: CDR1 SGHRS, CDR2 YFSETQ. The CDR3 spells CASSLRTGNHGYTF. CDR3 sequence (DNA): TGCGCCAGCAGCTTGAGGACAGGAAACCATGGCTACACCTTC.

This clonotype was observed at least ten times. J is TRBJ2-3 and V is TRBV20-1; TRBD2 is a possible D gene (6 bases). V dropped 1 base and J dropped 1 base, with 12 bases sitting between them. The CDR3 has 15 residues. CDR1 and CDR2 (germline): DFQATT, SNEGSKA (reference sequence). As DNA, the CDR3 is TGCAGTGCTAGAGTGGGTAGCGGAGGCACAGATACGCAGTATTTT. It specifies CSARVGSGGTDTQYF.